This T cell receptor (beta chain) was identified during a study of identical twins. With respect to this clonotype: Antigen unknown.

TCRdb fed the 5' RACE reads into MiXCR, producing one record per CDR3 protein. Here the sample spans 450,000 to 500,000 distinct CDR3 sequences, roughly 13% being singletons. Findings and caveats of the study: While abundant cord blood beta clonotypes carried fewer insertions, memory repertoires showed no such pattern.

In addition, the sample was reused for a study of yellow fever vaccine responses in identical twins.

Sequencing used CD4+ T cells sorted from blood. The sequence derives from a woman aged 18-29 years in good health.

The CDR3 DNA sequence: TGCGCCAGCAGCGAGGAACTAGCGGGAGGGCCGGTTGAGCAGTTCTTC. Its translation: CASSEELAGGPVEQFF. The chain has TRBV5-1 and TRBJ2-1, with 13 bases lining up with TRBD2. Germline CDR1 is SGHRS and CDR2 is YFSETQ. This CDR3 comprises 16 residues. The V and J ends lost 4 bases and 9 bases, in that order; junction bases with no gene match: 10.